This entry lists 2 T cell receptor beta chains sequenced from one sample in a study of post-analysis software for immune sequencing data. Study-wide points: With TRBV5-6, TRBV5-1 and TRBV20-1 included, several TRBV segments were more frequent in patients than in controls.

Their target antigens are unknown. Unique molecular identifiers had been added to the TCR beta cDNA libraries. TCRdb reprocessed the PCR reads with MiXCR, giving one entry per CDR3 protein. The repertoire holds about 500,000 distinct CDR3 sequences, with roughly 46% as singletons. Sequenced sample: blood. The receptor set was obtained from a girl aged 5-17 years with multiple sclerosis.

V is TRBV27 and J is TRBJ1-5, with 9 bases identical to TRBD1. The germline V gene encodes CDR1 MNHEY and CDR2 SMNVEV (reference sequence). The junction had 3 bases not matched to a gene; V was cut back by 5 bases and J by 4 bases. This CDR3 has 14 amino acids. The CDR3 bases are TGTGCCAGCAGTAAGGGACAGGGTAATCAGCCCCAGCATTTT. Its protein product is CASSKGQGNQPQHF.

The rearrangement joins TRBV29-1 to TRBJ2-1, with D unclear. The CDR3 runs to 13 residues. The germline CDR1 and CDR2 sequences are SQVTM and ANQGSEA. Trimming left V 5 bases short and J 4 bases short, with 12 bases between. CDR3 coding DNA: TGCAGCGTTTACTGGGCAGCATACAATGAGCAGTTCTTC. Translation gives CSVYWAAYNEQFF.